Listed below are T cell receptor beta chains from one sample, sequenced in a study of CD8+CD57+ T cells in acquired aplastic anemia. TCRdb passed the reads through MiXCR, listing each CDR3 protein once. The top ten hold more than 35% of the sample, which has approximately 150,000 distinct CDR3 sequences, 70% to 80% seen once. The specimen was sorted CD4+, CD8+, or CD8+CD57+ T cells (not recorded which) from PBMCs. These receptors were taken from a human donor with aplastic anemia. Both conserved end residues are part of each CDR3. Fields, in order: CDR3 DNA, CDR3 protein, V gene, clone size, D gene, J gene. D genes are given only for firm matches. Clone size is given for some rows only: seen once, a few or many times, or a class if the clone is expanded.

cdr3_nt: TGTGCCAGCAGTATCAGGGGGGCAGACTATGGCTACACCTTC
cdr3_aa: CASSIRGADYGYTF
v_call: TRBV2
clone_size: NA
d_call: TRBD1
j_call: TRBJ1-2

cdr3_nt: TGTGCCAGCAGCGAGGGACAGGGGGATAATTCACCCCTCCACTTT
cdr3_aa: CASSEGQGDNSPLHF
v_call: TRBV6-4
clone_size: few
d_call: TRBD1
j_call: TRBJ1-6

cdr3_nt: TGCAGTGCGGAAACAGGGCTAGCTGGCGAGCAGTACTTC
cdr3_aa: CSAETGLAGEQYF
v_call: TRBV20-1
clone_size: NA
d_call: NA
j_call: TRBJ2-7

cdr3_nt: TGTGCCAGTAGTATGGACAGGGGGTACGAGCAGTACTTC
cdr3_aa: CASSMDRGYEQYF
v_call: TRBV19
clone_size: few
d_call: TRBD1
j_call: TRBJ2-7

cdr3_nt: TGTGCCAGCAGCCGTCTGGGATCCTTACTAGGGACTGAAGCTTTCTTT
cdr3_aa: CASSRLGSLLGTEAFF
v_call: TRBV3-1
clone_size: NA
d_call: NA
j_call: TRBJ1-1

cdr3_nt: TGTGCCAGCAGCCAGACGGGTGGCGTGGCCAAAAACATTCAGTACTTC
cdr3_aa: CASSQTGGVAKNIQYF
v_call: TRBV14
clone_size: NA
d_call: NA
j_call: TRBJ2-4

cdr3_nt: TGTGCTAGCAGGAGGGGTCAGAACACCGGGGAGCTGTTTTTT
cdr3_aa: CASRRGQNTGELFF
v_call: TRBV7-7
clone_size: NA
d_call: NA
j_call: TRBJ2-2

cdr3_nt: TGCAGTGCTTTGGCCCCGGACAGGGAGAACACTGAAGCTTTCTTT
cdr3_aa: CSALAPDRENTEAFF
v_call: TRBV20-1
clone_size: many
d_call: TRBD1
j_call: TRBJ1-1

cdr3_nt: TGTGCCAGCAGCGTAGGACTAGCCGGCACAGATACGCAGTATTTT
cdr3_aa: CASSVGLAGTDTQYF
v_call: TRBV9
clone_size: NA
d_call: TRBD2
j_call: TRBJ2-3

cdr3_nt: TGTGCCAGCTCAGATCAAGGGGTTGGGGTGGCAGATACGCAGTATTTT
cdr3_aa: CASSDQGVGVADTQYF
v_call: TRBV2
clone_size: NA
d_call: NA
j_call: TRBJ2-3

cdr3_nt: TGTGCCAGCAGCTTGCCGACAGCCTCTGGGGCCAACGTCCTGACTTTC
cdr3_aa: CASSLPTASGANVLTF
v_call: TRBV7-9
clone_size: NA
d_call: NA
j_call: TRBJ2-6

cdr3_nt: TGTGCCAGCAGCGTAGGGGACAGGGGGTCCCGTACGTACTTC
cdr3_aa: CASSVGDRGSRTYF
v_call: TRBV9
clone_size: NA
d_call: TRBD1
j_call: TRBJ2-7

cdr3_nt: TGCAGCGTGCGGGACGACACGGTGGTGGGGACCCAGTACTTC
cdr3_aa: CSVRDDTVVGTQYF
v_call: TRBV29-1
clone_size: NA
d_call: NA
j_call: TRBJ2-5

cdr3_nt: TGTGCCAGCAGCCCCATGTTGCAGGACGGGGAGCTGTTTTTT
cdr3_aa: CASSPMLQDGELFF
v_call: TRBV7-2
clone_size: NA
d_call: NA
j_call: TRBJ2-2

cdr3_nt: TGCAGTGCTAGACGACAGGGCCGGGAGACCCAGTACTTC
cdr3_aa: CSARRQGRETQYF
v_call: TRBV20-1
clone_size: NA
d_call: TRBD1
j_call: TRBJ2-5

cdr3_nt: TGTGACAGTGGTCTGGGTAATCAGCCCCAGCATTTT
cdr3_aa: CDSGLGNQPQHF
v_call: TRBV19
clone_size: NA
d_call: NA
j_call: TRBJ1-5

cdr3_nt: TGCAGTGCTACAAGGTACGACTACAATGAGCAGTTCTTC
cdr3_aa: CSATRYDYNEQFF
v_call: TRBV20-1
clone_size: NA
d_call: NA
j_call: TRBJ2-1

cdr3_nt: TGTGCCAGCAGCGTAGACAGTGGCACAGATACGCAGTATTTT
cdr3_aa: CASSVDSGTDTQYF
v_call: TRBV9
clone_size: NA
d_call: NA
j_call: TRBJ2-3

cdr3_nt: TGTGCCAGCAGCTTACGCCTGGGGGTCACAGATACGCAGTATTTT
cdr3_aa: CASSLRLGVTDTQYF
v_call: TRBV9
clone_size: NA
d_call: NA
j_call: TRBJ2-3

cdr3_nt: TGTGCCAGTAGTATGGCCAATCAGCCCCAGCATTTT
cdr3_aa: CASSMANQPQHF
v_call: TRBV19
clone_size: NA
d_call: NA
j_call: TRBJ1-5

cdr3_nt: TGTGCCAGCAGCTTAGAACTCTCTGGGGCCAACGTCCTGACTTTC
cdr3_aa: CASSLELSGANVLTF
v_call: TRBV13
clone_size: NA
d_call: NA
j_call: TRBJ2-6